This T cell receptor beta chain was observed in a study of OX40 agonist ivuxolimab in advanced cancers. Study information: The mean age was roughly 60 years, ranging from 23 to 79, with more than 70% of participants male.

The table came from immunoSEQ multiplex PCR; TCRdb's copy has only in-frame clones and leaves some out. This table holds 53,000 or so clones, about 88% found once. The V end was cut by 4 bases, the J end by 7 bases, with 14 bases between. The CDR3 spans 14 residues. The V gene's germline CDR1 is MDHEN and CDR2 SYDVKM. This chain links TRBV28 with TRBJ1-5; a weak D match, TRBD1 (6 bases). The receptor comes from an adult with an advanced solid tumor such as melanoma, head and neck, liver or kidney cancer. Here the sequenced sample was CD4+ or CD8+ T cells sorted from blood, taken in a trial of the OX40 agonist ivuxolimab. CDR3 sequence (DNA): TGTGCCAGCAGTTACGCTAGGGGGTACCAGCCCCAGCATTTT. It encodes CASSYARGYQPQHF.